The clone carrying this T cell receptor beta chain was found a few times. Antigen: not known. The entirety of the isolated RNA underwent reverse transcription, so expressed TCRB transcripts were sequenced. The repertoire was sequenced with immunoSEQ multiplex PCR; TCRdb's copy has only in-frame clones and lacks some. Of around 650,000 clones in the sample, 9.5% to 15% were seen once. This sample stems from a study of beta chain features in type 1 diabetes. Study-wide points: A moderate, significant TCRB CDR3 shortening appeared in type 1 diabetes across four CD4+ subsets. Equally in patients and controls, shorter templates might have been favored by PCR.

CDR3 length equals 11 residues. Deletions cut 5 bases from V and 0 bases from J, with 1 base between. CDR1 is LNHDA and CDR2 is SQIVND in the germline V gene (reference sequence). Sequenced material: naive CD4+ T cells from blood. This clonotype originated in a man under 40 with type 1 diabetes. This rearrangement joins TRBV19 to TRBJ1-1, with D unresolved. CDR3 sequence reads: CASSLNTEAFF. CDR3 nucleotide sequence: TGTGCCAGTAGTTTGAACACTGAAGCTTTCTTT.